The T cell receptor beta chain under discussion was sequenced for a study of blood T cell repertoires in COVID-19. Study at large: Acute and convalescent COVID-19 samples came from the United States, Italy and Spain.

V lost 3 bases to trimming and J lost 2 bases, with 20 bases between them. The CDR3 is 18 residues long. Germline lookup yields CDR1 GTSNPN and CDR2 SVGIG (reference sequence). Method: immunoSEQ multiplex PCR; TCRdb's copy keeps in-frame clones and lacks some. The table includes about 250,000 clones, about 83% detected once. V usage is TRBV30 and J usage is TRBJ2-6; a weak D match, TRBD2 (7 bases). The receptor was isolated from a man older than 75 with acute or convalescent COVID-19. Sequencing was done on a sample of peripheral blood. This CDR3 is CAWRNWGGLMAGANVLTF. CDR3 in DNA: TGTGCCTGGAGGAACTGGGGGGGGCTTATGGCTGGGGCCAACGTCCTGACTTTC.